This T cell receptor beta chain was identified during a study of cytomegalovirus exposure and HLA in healthy donors (dated by TCRdb to about 2017). The study in broad terms: According to an earlier analysis of 550 to 700 of the donors, 150 million to 200 million T cells yielded roughly 110 million unique TCR beta sequences and approximately 280 Gb of sequence data. In a later genetic analysis, genome-wide SNP genotypes for about three fifths of the 666 donors were used, and that subset was treated as a discovery cohort. Alongside the repertoire data, information on donor age, sex, ethnicity and CMV serostatus was compiled. All discovery cohort repertoires had been generated on a single sequencing platform. The study aimed to test whether cataloging public T cell receptors could reveal signatures of past pathogen exposure. Both class I and class II loci were covered by HLA typing, at four-digit resolution. On average, about 200,000 unique TCR beta nucleotide sequences were sequenced per donor among several hundred genotyped donors of the cohort, with around 19% of those sequences being non-productive. The study combined high-throughput TCR immunosequencing, statistical association of individual TCRs with disease status, and machine learning to predict cytomegalovirus infection status. In the later analysis, no new phenotypic data were used to find candidate immune exposures; instead, reliance was placed on TCR beta sequences and their occurrence across donors. Because of strong linkage in the cohort, roughly five DR-DQ haplotypes were treated as single units for association and clustering. An early release that covered about 600 HLA-typed donors contained approximately 320 gigabases of sequencing data and 70 million to 100 million unique TCR sequences. The study profiled the T cell repertoires of 500 to 800 subjects by immunosequencing and related them to cytomegalovirus serostatus. A later analysis re-analyzed previously published TCR beta repertoires from 666 donors and added high-resolution HLA genotyping to study TCR occurrence patterns. A separate validation cohort of over a hundred different subjects was used in addition to the roughly 620-subject first cohort. An earlier analysis of some 500 of the donors used high-throughput TCR beta sequencing to judge whether each TCR beta V gene segment behaved as functional or pseudogenic. Of the roughly 400 genotyped donors, about 80% fell in the genetic ancestry cluster associated with self-reported Caucasian donors. The number of donors typed differed by locus, with roughly 629-640 for A, B, C, DRB1 and DQB1, roughly 520 for DQA1, over 600 for DPA1, and some 440 for DPB1. The paper as a whole reports these results and caveats: Roughly 17 rarely observed V segments, including chromosome 9 orphons, were excluded from the earlier analysis of approximately 500 of the donors because counts were too low. The study gave a list of roughly 150 TCR beta chains associated with cytomegalovirus. The sequencing pipeline was judged likely to have produced a cluster of highly shared sequence variants as a technical artifact. Most TCR sequences were seen in very few donors, while some public TCRs were found in many individuals. Linkage disequilibrium might explain the correlated functional status among segregating V segments, but an unknown experimental factor could not be ruled out. Because HLA typing was missing for some donors at each locus, association tests included only the typed subset. The classifier was reported to diagnose cytomegalovirus status with high specificity and sensitivity in both the original cohort and the validation cohort. Most CMV-associated TCR beta chains appeared to be HLA-restricted in a later analysis, and the HLA associations seemed to be driven largely by CMV exposure. A few of the identified cytomegalovirus-associated TCR beta chains were confirmed in vitro to be specific for cytomegalovirus antigens. The cohort was sequenced for TCR beta chains only, and without alpha or paired-chain data the features that could be detected were limited. In a later analysis, HLA-associated TCR beta chains were found to be more clonally expanded and to have lower generation probabilities than equally common non-associated chains. In a later genetic analysis, fewer N-insertions in productive TCRs were reported among donors in an Asian-associated ancestry cluster than the roughly 700-donor mean. V-gene and J-gene trimming of TCR beta chains was associated with a missense DCLRE1C variant in a later genetic analysis, and the association was replicated in an independent cohort. In an earlier analysis of about 550 of the donors, most TCR beta V segments were observed in productive rearrangements about 87% or about 30% of the time, broadly matching IMGT annotations. Presence/absence analyses assumed roughly uniform sequencing depth across donors, an assumption that may not hold. Specific HLA alleles were associated with some 15,000 TCR beta sequences at a false discovery rate of 0.05 in a later analysis. Several of the top co-occurrence clusters appeared to be linked to parvovirus B19, influenza, CMV and Epstein-Barr virus, according to a later analysis. The only immune exposure information available for the cohort was CMV serostatus. A further reported finding was that TCR beta sequences accurately predicted the HLA-A and HLA-B alleles for most subjects in the first cohort. According to a later analysis, TCR association rates differed among HLA loci, with DRB1 alleles showing the most associated TCRs and HLA-C alleles showing the fewest. According to the authors, the approach could potentially be generalized to other disease states and immunological phenotypes. When HLA alleles, especially DR and DQ, strongly co-occurred, TCR associations were difficult to assign to individual alleles.

The cohort comprised fewer than 750 healthy bone marrow donors. At the time of sampling, all cohort members were nominally healthy, though unrecorded immune exposures were likely present. The donor tested CMV seropositive and was one of the 289 seropositive cohort members. A peripheral blood sample was collected from each donor, and TCR beta sequencing was performed on peripheral blood mononuclear cells. Genomic DNA extraction from the blood cell samples was performed with the Qiagen DNeasy Blood Extraction Kit. On this clone itself: No antigen is known for it. No base qualities exist here, and no much larger clone lies one base off it.

Libraries were made using the immunoSEQ multiplex PCR assay. For the multiplex PCR, a mixture combining 60 forward primers for TCR Vbeta segments and 13 reverse primers for TCR Jbeta segments was used. The CDR3 region of rearranged TCR beta genes was amplified from genomic DNA with a multiplex PCR assay. Amplified TCR beta libraries were sequenced as 87-base-pair reads on the Illumina HiSeq System. The authors processed their data as follows. In a later analysis, 70 million to 95 million unique TCR beta chains were counted across the approximately 640 repertoires, and roughly 9.9 million of these chains were shared by at least two donors. A nearest-neighbor algorithm error-corrected the raw reads and collapsed the reads into unique sequences, merging closely related sequences to remove PCR and sequencing errors. To assign V, D and J gene segments, CDR3 sequences were aligned to IMGT reference sequences. For a sequence to be retained, a match of at least six nucleotides was required to both a V gene segment and a J gene segment. Rearrangements were classified as productive when the CDR3 lacked stop codons and remained in frame with V and J, and all other rearrangements were classified as non-productive. CDR3 was defined by IMGT convention, running from the second conserved V-encoded cysteine to the conserved J-encoded phenylalanine. Sequences without an unambiguous match to a single V gene segment were excluded from the earlier analysis of 500 to 700 of the donors. An earlier analysis of over 450 of the donors classified V segments as functional when productive rearrangements were above 56.7% and as segregating when the standard deviation between donors was above 5%. To diagnose cytomegalovirus status from the catalog of TCR beta chain sequences, a statistical classification framework was built. V and J gene assignment, in a later analysis, came from comparing TCR nucleotide sequences with IMGT/GENE-DB human TR gene sequences. In a later analysis, CDR3 sequences and most-parsimonious VDJ recombination scenarios were assigned using the TCRdist pipeline. A later analysis defined each TCR beta chain by its CDR3 amino acid sequence plus V-gene family, and excluded reads lacking a unique V-gene family. To address suspected cross-contamination and a sequencing artifact, a later analysis removed a few hundred highly shared, low-generation-probability nucleotide sequences. In a later analysis, a clonal expansion index was calculated for each public chain from normalized within-repertoire ranks of inferred template counts. A later analysis computed generation probabilities with a VDJ recombination model fitted to out-of-frame rearrangements, and checked the results against IGoR. A later analysis scored TCR-TCR, TCR-HLA and TCR-CMV co-occurrence with hypergeometric tests, applying a repertoire-size bias correction to TCR pairs. In a later analysis, false discovery rates were estimated by permuting HLA or CMV assignments 20 times. A later analysis grouped co-occurring TCRs with DBSCAN, adding TCRdist sequence similarity when clustering within HLA-allele-positive subsets. Repertoires with fewer than 30,000 or more than 120,000 public chains were left out of co-occurrence clustering, as were several repertoires with anomalous nucleotide sharing. TCRdb holds this immuneACCESS table with in-frame rearrangements only. Some clones are missing; in checked studies, unresolved V genes explain under half, and the rest has no known cause. For V, J and clone size, that table is used; D and trimming come from the DNA. For this sample the table gives 140,000 to 150,000 clones, of which 70% to 80% were detected only once. The top ten hold less than 15% of the sample.

This TCR was recovered from a man aged 35-49 years in good health and CMV-seropositive. Sequencing was performed on PBMCs.

The CDR3 reads CATQGQPNQPQHF. The sequenced DNA: TGTGCCACCCAGGGACAGCCCAATCAGCCCCAGCATTTT. The sequence is built from TRBV2 and TRBJ1-5; 7 bases in the middle match TRBD1. The CDR3 holds 13 amino acids from the cysteine to the phenylalanine. The CDR3 DNA has 39 bases and is translated from base 1. Trimming removed 10 bases from V and 3 bases from J; the gene matches leave 6 bases unexplained. According to the germline V gene, CDR1 reads SNHLY and CDR2 reads FYNNEI.